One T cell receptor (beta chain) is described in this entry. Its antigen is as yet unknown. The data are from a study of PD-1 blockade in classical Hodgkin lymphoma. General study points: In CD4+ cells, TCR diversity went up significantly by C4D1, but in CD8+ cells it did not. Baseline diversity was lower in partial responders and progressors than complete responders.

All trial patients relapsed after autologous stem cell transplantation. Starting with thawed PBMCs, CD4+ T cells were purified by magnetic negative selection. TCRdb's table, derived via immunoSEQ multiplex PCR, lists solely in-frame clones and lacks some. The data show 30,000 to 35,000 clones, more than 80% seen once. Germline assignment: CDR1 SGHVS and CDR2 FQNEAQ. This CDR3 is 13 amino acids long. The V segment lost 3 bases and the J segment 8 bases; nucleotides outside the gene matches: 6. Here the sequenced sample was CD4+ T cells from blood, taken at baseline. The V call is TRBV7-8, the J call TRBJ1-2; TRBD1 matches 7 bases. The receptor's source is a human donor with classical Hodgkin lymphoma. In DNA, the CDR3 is TGTGCCAGCAGCTTGGAGGGGGCGAACGGCTACACCTTC. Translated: CASSLEGANGYTF.